A single sample gave rise to the 10 T cell receptor beta chains below, sequenced in a study of HIV-infected patients and healthy controls. Antiretroviral therapy had run roughly three months, about 14 weeks, before follow-up blood collection. The repertoire came from unfractionated whole blood and reflected all unsorted peripheral T cells. cDNA was made from around 0.5 ug RNA using alpha and beta constant primers. Using multiplexing indices, alpha and beta chain libraries were generated apart by chain-specific third strand synthesis. TCRdb itself ran the 5' RACE reads through MiXCR, one entry per CDR3 protein. This sample has some 7,700 distinct CDR3 sequences; over 6.5% occur once, and the top ten carry roughly 21%. The sequencing here drew on blood, taken during antiretroviral therapy. Receptor source: an adult with HIV infection.

By its share, this clonotype is medium-sized. In a library made to pick up alpha chains, this beta chain is a stray read with a size that means little. The chain uses TRBV7-9 and TRBJ2-1, with TRBD1 identical over 9 bases. There are 13 residues in the CDR3. Germline loops: CDR1 SEHNR, CDR2 FQNEAQ (reference sequence). The V and J ends lost 11 bases and 2 bases, in that order; junction bases with no gene match: 4. The CDR3 loop is CAGGQGPYNEQFF. The DNA of the CDR3 is TGTGCCGGTGGACAGGGGCCCTACAATGAGCAGTTCTTC.

By sample share, this clonotype is medium-sized. This beta chain is a stray read from a library made for alpha chains; its abundance is not meaningful. This chain joins TRBV4-2 and TRBJ2-7, with D uncertain. The germline CDR1 and CDR2 sequences are LGHNA and YNFKEQ. The V end lost 0 bases, the J end lost 3 bases, and 9 bases lay between the germline ends. The CDR3 is 14 residues long. This CDR3 reads CASSQDRQVYEQYF. The CDR3 DNA follows: TGTGCCAGCAGCCAAGATCGCCAGGTCTACGAGCAGTACTTC.

By share, this clonotype counts as medium-sized (0.01 to 0.1%). The library was built for alpha chains, so this beta chain is an off-target read and its size means little. The chain has TRBV7-6 and TRBJ2-1; D gene uncertain. V lost 1 base and J lost 5, with 3 bases in between. The CDR3 covers 12 residues. Per the germline V gene, CDR1 is SGHVS and CDR2 is FNYEAQ. The CDR3 nucleotides read TGTGCCAGCAGCTTAGGGGACAATGAGCAGTTCTTC. Encoded protein: CASSLGDNEQFF.

Ten or more counts support this clonotype. This beta chain is off target for a library built for alpha chains, so its abundance means little. The rearrangement links TRBV7-9 to TRBJ2-7; D remains unclear. V gave up 1 base and J gave up 6 bases, with 10 bases separating them. CDR1 SEHNR and CDR2 FQNEAQ come from the germline V gene (reference sequence). The CDR3 has 13 amino acids. CDR3 DNA sequence: TGTGCCAGCAGCTTAGACCACCTTCGCGAGCAGTACTTC. Translation gives CASSLDHLREQYF.

This clonotype was counted many times. For a library built for alpha chains, this beta chain is a stray read; little rests on its size. The rearrangement links TRBV12-3 or TRBV12-4 to TRBJ2-5, with D possibly called TRBD1 or TRBD2 (5 bases each). V shed 5 bases and J shed 7 bases, with 11 bases lying between them. There are 12 residues in the CDR3. CDR3 in DNA: TGTGCCAGCAGTCGCCTGAGGGGGACCCAGTACTTC. Encoded protein: CASSRLRGTQYF.

With regard to this clonotype: Within a library made for alpha chains, this beta chain is off target, and its count is uninformative. The chain has TRBV12-3 or TRBV12-4 and TRBJ2-7; D unclear. The CDR3 totals 12 residues. V was shortened by 5 bases and J by 0 bases, with 5 bases between the two germline ends. The CDR3 DNA reads as TGTGCCAGCAGTACCAGCTCCTACGAGCAGTACTTC. Residues: CASSTSSYEQYF.

This clonotype was found once. With the library built for alpha chains, this beta chain is off target and its frequency is not meaningful. The genes are TRBV19 and TRBJ2-2; 8 bases align to TRBD1. This CDR3 region has 13 residues. Germline V gene sequence: CDR1 LNHDA, CDR2 SQIVND (reference sequence). The trim removed 4 bases at V and 8 bases at J, leaving 3 bases unmatched. CDR3 DNA sequence: TGTGCCAGTAGTACGACAGGGGCGGGGGAGCTGTTTTTT. This encodes CASSTTGAGELFF.

By share of the sample, this clonotype is medium-sized. This beta chain is a stray read from a library made for alpha chains; its abundance is not meaningful. The J gene is TRBJ2-7, the V gene TRBV3-1; D is unclear. The CDR3 is 15 amino acids. Trimming removed 4 bases at V and 2 bases at J, with 15 bases between. Per the germline V gene, CDR1 is LGHDT and CDR2 is YNNKEL (reference sequence). CDR3 region: CASSPNMAVPYEQYF. The CDR3 nucleotides are TGTGCCAGCAGCCCCAATATGGCGGTACCCTACGAGCAGTACTTC.

This clonotype has ten or more counts. Since it is a stray read in a library aimed at alpha chains, this beta chain has a size that is not meaningful. V gene TRBV12-3 or TRBV12-4 combines with J gene TRBJ2-1; D could derive from TRBD1 or TRBD2 (5 bases each). The CDR3 loop spans 12 amino acids. The V and J ends lost 5 bases and 7 bases respectively, with 9 bases between them. The CDR3 coding sequence is TGTGCCAGCAGTCAGGGCGGGAATGAGCAGTTCTTC. It yields the protein CASSQGGNEQFF.

Concerning this clonotype: This beta chain was picked up by a library intended for alpha chains and is off target, so its count carries little meaning. For the CDR3, the DNA is TGTGCCAGCAGCCCGGGAGGACTAGCGGGCACAGATACGCAGTATTTT. It translates to CASSPGGLAGTDTQYF. The J gene is TRBJ2-3, the V gene TRBV11-2; 10 nucleotides agree with TRBD2. The CDR3 totals 16 residues. Germline CDR1 reads SGHAT; CDR2 reads FQNNGV. Trimming took 5 bases from V and 1 from J; bases not matched to a gene: 6.